The rows below give T cell receptor beta chains drawn from one sample of a study of blood T cell repertoires in COVID-19. Measured with immunoSEQ multiplex PCR; TCRdb has only the in-frame clones, and not every one. This repertoire shows about 70,000 clones, more than 65% found once; its top ten account for 25% to 30%. The sample taken for sequencing was peripheral blood. These receptors originate from a woman aged 80 or over with active or convalescent COVID-19. Each CDR3 is given with its conserved first and last residue. Fields, in order: D gene, V gene, clone size, J gene, CDR3 protein, CDR3 DNA. A D gene is named only where the DNA matches it firmly. The listing skips clone size in some rows; elsewhere it reads once, few, many or a size class.

d_gene: TRBD1; v_gene: TRBV7-9; abundance: .; j_gene: TRBJ1-2; CDR3aa: CATAQGVAYGYTF; CDR3nt: TGTGCCACGGCACAGGGGGTAGCCTATGGCTACACCTTC
d_gene: TRBD1; v_gene: TRBV19; abundance: .; j_gene: TRBJ1-2; CDR3aa: CASMDTGGNYGYTF; CDR3nt: TGTGCCAGTATGGATACAGGGGGTAACTATGGCTACACCTTC
d_gene: TRBD1; v_gene: TRBV10-3; abundance: .; j_gene: TRBJ1-5; CDR3aa: CASEGQGGHQPQHF; CDR3nt: TGTGCCAGCGAGGGTCAAGGGGGCCATCAGCCCCAGCATTTT
d_gene: .; v_gene: TRBV7-9; abundance: .; j_gene: TRBJ2-5; CDR3aa: CASSLGRDSQETQYF; CDR3nt: TGTGCCAGCAGCTTAGGGAGGGACAGCCAAGAGACCCAGTACTTC
d_gene: .; v_gene: TRBV29-1; abundance: .; j_gene: TRBJ1-1; CDR3aa: CSVEKQQGGTEAFF; CDR3nt: TGCAGCGTTGAAAAGCAACAGGGTGGGACTGAAGCTTTCTTT
d_gene: TRBD2; v_gene: TRBV19; abundance: .; j_gene: TRBJ2-1; CDR3aa: CASSFLAGGSYNEQFF; CDR3nt: TGTGCCAGTAGTTTTCTAGCGGGGGGATCCTACAATGAGCAGTTCTTC
d_gene: TRBD2; v_gene: TRBV3-1/TRBV3-2; abundance: .; j_gene: TRBJ2-3; CDR3aa: CASSQVSSGHSTDTQYF; CDR3nt: TGTGCCAGCAGCCAAGTCTCTAGCGGTCATAGCACAGATACGCAGTATTTT
d_gene: .; v_gene: TRBV10-3; abundance: .; j_gene: TRBJ1-3; CDR3aa: CATQGGGNTIYF; CDR3nt: TGTGCCACCCAGGGTGGTGGAAACACCATATATTTT
d_gene: .; v_gene: TRBV29-1; abundance: .; j_gene: TRBJ2-1; CDR3aa: CSYGKNEQFF; CDR3nt: TGCAGCTACGGTAAGAATGAGCAGTTCTTC
d_gene: TRBD2; v_gene: TRBV5-4; abundance: .; j_gene: TRBJ2-7; CDR3aa: CASSSGRLALGEQYF; CDR3nt: TGTGCCAGCAGCTCAGGGAGACTAGCGCTCGGGGAGCAGTACTTC
d_gene: .; v_gene: TRBV29-1; abundance: .; j_gene: TRBJ1-3; CDR3aa: CSPSEQSSGNTIYF; CDR3nt: TGCAGCCCTAGCGAACAGAGCTCTGGAAACACCATATATTTT
d_gene: TRBD1; v_gene: TRBV5-1; abundance: .; j_gene: TRBJ2-3; CDR3aa: CASSSGQSVASDTQYF; CDR3nt: TGCGCCAGCAGCTCGGGACAGTCCGTCGCCTCAGATACGCAGTATTTT
d_gene: .; v_gene: TRBV10-2; abundance: .; j_gene: TRBJ2-2; CDR3aa: CASSEQANTGELFF; CDR3nt: TGCGCCAGCAGTGAGCAGGCGAACACCGGGGAGCTGTTTTTT
d_gene: .; v_gene: TRBV3-1/TRBV3-2; abundance: .; j_gene: TRBJ1-5; CDR3aa: CASSPNSNQPQHF; CDR3nt: TGTGCCAGCAGCCCAAATAGCAATCAGCCCCAGCATTTT
d_gene: TRBD1; v_gene: TRBV7-9; abundance: once; j_gene: TRBJ2-5; CDR3aa: CASSPRRGLKTQYF; CDR3nt: TGTGCCAGCAGCCCTCGTAGGGGGCTGAAGACCCAGTACTTC
d_gene: .; v_gene: TRBV27; abundance: .; j_gene: TRBJ2-1; CDR3aa: CASSPGFSGLGEQFF; CDR3nt: TGTGCCAGCAGTCCCGGTTTTTCGGGGTTGGGTGAGCAGTTCTTC
d_gene: .; v_gene: TRBV2; abundance: .; j_gene: TRBJ1-2; CDR3aa: CASSLQVYGYTF; CDR3nt: TGTGCCAGCAGCCTACAGGTTTATGGCTACACCTTC
d_gene: .; v_gene: TRBV29-1; abundance: .; j_gene: TRBJ2-3; CDR3aa: CSGEPIGGAADTQYF; CDR3nt: TGCAGCGGGGAACCAATAGGGGGGGCCGCAGATACGCAGTATTTT
d_gene: TRBD1; v_gene: TRBV10-1; abundance: few; j_gene: TRBJ1-5; CDR3aa: CASSPDRTTRTNQPQHF; CDR3nt: TGCGCCAGCAGTCCGGACAGGACAACTAGAACCAATCAGCCCCAGCATTTT
d_gene: TRBD1; v_gene: TRBV4-3; abundance: .; j_gene: TRBJ2-1; CDR3aa: CASSQEPGQSYNEQFF; CDR3nt: TGCGCCAGCAGCCAAGAACCGGGACAGTCCTACAATGAGCAGTTCTTC
d_gene: .; v_gene: TRBV5-1; abundance: .; j_gene: TRBJ2-7; CDR3aa: CASSLDFTATYEQYF; CDR3nt: TGCGCCAGCAGCTTGGATTTTACAGCAACCTACGAGCAGTACTTC
d_gene: TRBD1; v_gene: TRBV7-8; abundance: .; j_gene: TRBJ2-7; CDR3aa: CASILRGLGIAYEQYF; CDR3nt: TGTGCCAGCATCTTAAGGGGGCTAGGGATCGCCTACGAGCAGTACTTC
d_gene: .; v_gene: TRBV29-1; abundance: .; j_gene: TRBJ2-7; CDR3aa: CSVVGQGAGELYF; CDR3nt: .
d_gene: TRBD1; v_gene: TRBV19; abundance: .; j_gene: TRBJ2-6; CDR3aa: CASSIAATGGGGSGANVLTF; CDR3nt: TGTGCCAGTAGTATAGCCGCGACAGGGGGTGGTGGCTCTGGGGCCAACGTCCTGACTTTC
d_gene: .; v_gene: TRBV7-9; abundance: .; j_gene: TRBJ1-1; CDR3aa: CASSPGGLDTEAFF; CDR3nt: TGTGCCAGCAGCCCCGGGGGACTGGACACTGAAGCTTTCTTT
d_gene: .; v_gene: TRBV20-1; abundance: .; j_gene: TRBJ2-1; CDR3aa: CSASLYNEQFF; CDR3nt: TGCAGTGCTAGCTTGTACAATGAGCAGTTCTTC